Shown below are 11 T cell receptor beta chains from a single sample sequenced in a study of post-analysis software for immune sequencing data. The authors incorporated unique molecular identifiers into the TCR beta cDNA libraries. In TCRdb, the PCR reads were re-called with MiXCR into one record per CDR3 protein. Among under 200,000 distinct CDR3 sequences listed, around 36% were seen once. The material sequenced was blood, taken after autologous hematopoietic stem cell transplantation. These receptors came from a girl aged 10 to 17 with multiple sclerosis.

This chain joins TRBV27 and TRBJ2-3, with D possibly TRBD2 on 6 matching bases. Per germline, CDR1 MNHEY and CDR2 SMNVEV (reference sequence). The CDR3 contains 16 residues. V dropped 3 bases and J dropped 2 bases, with 15 bases sitting between them. The CDR3 spells CASSLGGLPPTDTQYF. CDR3 nucleotides: TGTGCCAGCAGTTTGGGGGGACTCCCTCCCACAGATACGCAGTATTTT.

In this sample, this clonotype turned up a few times. The V and J genes are TRBV20-1 and TRBJ2-1; D is perhaps TRBD1 or TRBD2 (7 bases each). Germline V gene data show CDR1 as DFQATT and CDR2 as SNEGSKA (reference sequence). V lost 3 bases to trimming and J lost 7 bases, with 13 bases between them. The CDR3 is 13 residues long. Here the CDR3 reads CSARAGGANEQFF. The DNA of the CDR3 is TGCAGTGCTAGGGCAGGGGGGGCTAATGAGCAGTTCTTC.

CDR3 loop: CSARPDRGNQPQHF. CDR3 bases: TGCAGTGCTAGACCCGACAGGGGGAATCAGCCCCAGCATTTT. This chain uses TRBV20-1 with TRBJ1-5; 9 bases agree with TRBD1. Losses at the gene ends were 2 bases for V and 4 bases for J; bases not matched to a gene: 3. This CDR3 contains 14 residues. The V gene's germline CDR1 is DFQATT and CDR2 SNEGSKA (reference sequence).

This clonotype is a singleton in its sample. The V and J genes are TRBV12-3 or TRBV12-4 and TRBJ1-4; possibly TRBD1 for D (5 bases). This CDR3 is built from 15 residues. The germline V and J ends were trimmed by 3 bases and 7 bases, with 15 bases remaining between them. This CDR3 reads CASSFSGGAREKLFF. The DNA of the CDR3 is TGTGCCAGCAGTTTTTCGGGAGGGGCGCGTGAAAAACTGTTTTTT.

Many counts were recorded for this clonotype. At one boundary the junction diverges from the germline segment, which might be a read error. V and J are TRBV12-3 or TRBV12-4 and TRBJ2-7; D perhaps matches TRBD2 (6 bases). The CDR3 has 13 amino acids. The CDR3 DNA reads TGTGCCAGCAGTCTAGCGCCCAACTACGAGCAGTACTTC. Its protein is CASSLAPNYEQYF.

The chain employs TRBV20-1 and TRBJ1-4; the D gene is possibly TRBD1 (6 bases). Trimming stripped 1 base from V and 6 bases from J, with 12 bases between. The length of the CDR3 is 14 residues. Germline V CDR1 and CDR2: DFQATT, SNEGSKA (reference sequence). CDR3 nucleotides: TGCAGTGCTAGAGGCGAACAGGGAGATGAAAAACTGTTTTTT. Protein: CSARGEQGDEKLFF.

V usage is TRBV7-9 and J usage is TRBJ2-1; D ambiguous. CDR3 length: 12 residues. The V gene lost 1 base and the J gene lost 12 bases, with 10 bases spanning the gap. Germline values: CDR1 SEHNR, CDR2 FQNEAQ (reference sequence). CDR3 amino acids: CASSLGERPQFF. The CDR3 DNA sequence: TGTGCCAGCAGCTTAGGGGAACGGCCGCAGTTCTTC.

CDR3 region: CASSQRESSYEQYF. Written as DNA, the CDR3 is TGTGCCAGCAGCCAACGGGAGAGCTCCTACGAGCAGTACTTC. This chain links TRBV11-1 with TRBJ2-7; maybe TRBD2 (6 bases). Per germline, CDR1 SGHAT and CDR2 FQDESV (reference sequence). Deletions cut 5 bases from V and 0 bases from J, with 11 bases between. The CDR3 totals 14 residues. Based on the CDR3 plus reference TRBV11-1 and TRBJ2-7, the full variable domain is EAEVAQSPRYKITEKSQAVAFWCDPISGHATLYWYRQILGQGPELLVQFQDESVVDDSQLPKDRFSAERLKGVDSTLKIQPAELGDSAMYLCASSQRESSYEQYFGPGTRLTVT.

The table lists this clonotype with many counts. The chain employs TRBV18 and TRBJ2-1; 8 nucleotides agree with TRBD1. With V trimmed by 6 bases and J by 7 bases, 20 bases remained unmatched. Per the germline V gene, CDR1 is KGHSH and CDR2 is LQKENI. CDR3 length: 18 amino acids. The chain's CDR3 is CASSRTSGGGTRPNEQFF. CDR3 sequence (DNA): TGTGCCAGCTCCCGAACTTCAGGGGGCGGGACCCGTCCGAATGAGCAGTTCTTC.

This clonotype has a handful of counts. The chain joins TRBV5-1 to TRBJ2-1, with 11 bases identical to TRBD2. This CDR3 region has 18 residues. V was clipped by 4 bases and J by 1 base; unmatched bases: 10. Germline V gene data show CDR1 as SGHRS and CDR2 as YFSETQ. In DNA form, the CDR3 reads TGCGCCAGCAGCAGTATGACTAGCGGGGCCAGTTCCTACAATGAGCAGTTCTTC. Translating gives CASSSMTSGASSYNEQFF.

This sequence joins TRBV28 and TRBJ1-1, with D uncertain. Germline CDR1 and CDR2: MDHEN and SYDVKM. V lost 5 bases to trimming and J lost 5 bases, with 12 bases between them. The CDR3 sequence is 13 residues long. The CDR3 DNA reads as TGTGCCAGCAGTCGCCGACGGGCTACTGAAGCTTTCTTT. It codes for CASSRRRATEAFF.